This T cell receptor (beta chain) appears in the sequencing data of a study of cytomegalovirus exposure and HLA in healthy donors (dated by TCRdb to the late 2010s). Describing the broader study: The 700 or so repertoires of the first cohort and the 120 validation repertoires were produced on the same platform, according to a later analysis. The study was designed to test whether signatures of past pathogen exposure could be identified by cataloging public T cell receptors. Besides the first cohort of around 700 subjects, a separate validation cohort made up of 120 different subjects was used. To predict cytomegalovirus infection status, the study brought together high-throughput TCR immunosequencing, statistical association of individual TCRs with disease status, and machine learning.

The library was generated by the immunoSEQ multiplex PCR assay. The authors processed their data as follows. A statistical classification framework was built for diagnosing cytomegalovirus status from the catalog of TCR beta chain sequences. The source is immuneACCESS, and TCRdb retained only in-frame sequences with V and J called. Part of the clones is not carried over; for the studies checked, unresolved V genes explain less than half of this, and the remainder is unexplained. From that table come the V and J calls and clone size; the DNA was used to work out D and trimming. This sample gives tens of thousands of clones in total; roughly 96% of them show up just once. The ten largest make up 0.78% of the sample. Study-wide findings and limitations: The classifier was reported to diagnose cytomegalovirus status with high specificity and sensitivity in both the original and validation cohorts. A later analysis lacked HLA typing for the validation cohort, so it scored co-occurrence in that cohort across all 120 or so repertoires. A later analysis found that TCRs clustered in the first cohort also tended to co-occur in the approximately 120 validation repertoires, with about 94% of cluster scores above 0. The study listed approximately 160 TCR beta chains as associated with cytomegalovirus. In vitro tests confirmed that a few of the cytomegalovirus-associated TCR beta chains recognize cytomegalovirus antigens. The authors suggested that the approach could potentially be extended to other disease states and immunological phenotypes. Across donors, most TCR sequences were observed very rarely, whereas some public TCRs were present in many individuals.

As for this clone: Its recognized antigen is unknown. No quality values exist for individual bases; no much larger clone is one base distant.

The donors belonged to the validation cohort of approximately 130 subjects, which was separate from the roughly 680-subject first cohort. CDR1 and CDR2, looked up from the germline V gene, are SQVTM and ANQGSEA. Inclusive of the bounding cysteine and phenylalanine, the CDR3 is 14 residues long. Solely the CDR3 DNA is kept, with 42 bases framed from the first base. V is clipped by 4 bases and J by 2 bases, and the sequence between their germline boundaries is 13 bases long. The receptor's source is a young man in good health and CMV-seronegative. Recombination joined TRBV29-1 with TRBJ2-3, and perhaps TRBD1 as D gene, on 5 matching bases. The sequencing sample was made of PBMCs. For the CDR3, the sequence is CSVVWGYITDTQYF. The DNA is TGCAGCGTTGTTTGGGGCTATATCACAGATACGCAGTATTTT.